The 4 T cell receptor beta chains below all came from one sample that was sequenced in a study of cytomegalovirus exposure and HLA in healthy donors. The PCR ran on 60 Vbeta and 13 Jbeta primers. Some clones are missing from TCRdb's copy, which holds only in-frame ones; the method was immunoSEQ multiplex PCR. The repertoire has around 99,000 clones, around two thirds of them found once; the top ten carry 14%. Specimen: PBMCs. The receptors were sampled from a woman between 40 and 55 years old in good health and CMV-seropositive.

A remark on this clone: An end of the junction does not agree with germline; a read error may underlie this. This chain links TRBV18 with TRBJ1-1, with a weak D call TRBD1 (6 bases). Germline CDR1 reads KGHSH; CDR2 reads LQKENI. The CDR3 spans 14 residues. The CDR3 here is CASSPPQGNNEAFF. In nucleotides, the CDR3 is TGTGCCAGCTCACCACCGCAGGGGAACAATGAAGCTTTCTTT.

This rearrangement joins TRBV5-1 to TRBJ2-3; D uncertain. With 0 bases removed from V and 5 bases from J, the gap between germline ends came to 7 bases. CDR3 length: 13 amino acids. Germline V gene sequence: CDR1 SGHRS, CDR2 YFSETQ. Here the CDR3 reads CASSLATGDTQYF. The CDR3 bases are TGCGCCAGCAGCTTGGCAACTGGAGATACGCAGTATTTT.

This clone was picked up a small number of times. This chain joins TRBV5-1 and TRBJ2-5; D perhaps matches TRBD2 (6 bases). The CDR3 runs 16 residues. Germline loops: CDR1 SGHRS, CDR2 YFSETQ. V lost 0 bases, J lost 5 bases, and 17 bases lay in between. CDR3 DNA: TGCGCCAGCAGCTTGGGGGGACTGGTTGGTCGGGAGACCCAGTACTTC. It translates to CASSLGGLVGRETQYF.

This clone has just one count. The CDR3 DNA is TGTGCCAGCAGTTCCGGGACAGGGGGCTTCAAAGGCTATGGCTACACCTTC. Translation: CASSSGTGGFKGYGYTF. J is TRBJ1-2 and V is TRBV28, with TRBD1 identical over 12 bases. The CDR3 is 17 amino acids. Germline trimming cut 4 bases from V and 4 bases from J; bases unmatched to any gene: 10. Germline V gene lookup returns CDR1 MDHEN and CDR2 SYDVKM.